This is a list of T cell receptor beta chains from one sample in a study of identical twins. Each CDR3 protein is one row after TCRdb ran MiXCR on the 5' RACE reads. The table lists roughly 500,000 distinct CDR3 sequences, 22% of them singletons. These sequences were also reported in another study, on T cells expressing NK-cell markers.

Sequencing input: CD4+ T cells sorted from blood. These receptors originate from a woman aged 18-29 years in good health. The CDR3 runs from the conserved cysteine through the conserved F or W. Clone size is given for some rows only: seen once, a few or many times, or a class if the clone is expanded.

clone_size,v_call,cdr3_aa
-,TRBV12-3/TRBV12-4,CASYSGGSRSTQYF
-,TRBV12-3/TRBV12-4,CASSSGVPDTQYF
-,TRBV20-1,CSAQISGRLDEQFF
few,TRBV6-1,CASTHIDSFVEQFF
-,TRBV7-2,CASSFSGVGYTEAFF
many,TRBV10-3,CAISESSSGKDTQYF
-,TRBV3-1,CASSQDMILGRNEQFF
many,TRBV29-1,CSACMGLNTEAFF
many,TRBV20-1,CSGWRGQETQYF
-,TRBV6-1,CASSRTGFHQPQHF
few,TRBV6-1,CASTDFTSGGYEQYF
few,TRBV12-3/TRBV12-4,CASSSTTVLFNTGELFF
-,TRBV27,CASSLRTGLNTEAFF
few,TRBV7-9,CASSYHTVTGELFF
-,TRBV5-1,CASSKGGSYNEQFF
few,TRBV20-1,CSVLRQGTGEQFF
-,TRBV12-3/TRBV12-4,CASSLQLGTEDSPLHF
few,TRBV20-1,CSALLGLAPYEQYF
-,TRBV20-1,CSAKGSSEDTQYF
few,TRBV7-2,CASSPRTSGIEQFF
few,TRBV21-1,CASSNAPSNNSPLHF
-,TRBV7-6,CASSPGLNNQPQHF
-,TRBV7-2,CASSGAPGTTLYNEQFF
many,TRBV4-3,CASSQDSYVEQFF
few,TRBV7-9,CASSLQREINEQFF
few,TRBV15,CATSRDGLSQPQHF
-,TRBV30,CAWRGDRGDRETQYF
-,TRBV2,CASSEQGLDQPQHF
-,TRBV20-1,CSAQTGSNEKLFF
-,TRBV23-1,CASFFGSNSEQYF
many,TRBV29-1,CSALQGSGANVLTF
many,TRBV29-1,CSISPGTGNYGYTF
-,TRBV10-3,CAIRTSIWRGPDTQYF
few,TRBV3-1,CASSLQTGSYEQYF
few,TRBV5-1,CASSHPGQGLREQYF
few,TRBV2,CASTPADRYNSPLHF
-,TRBV12-3/TRBV12-4,CASSFGRVGQSYGYTF
-,TRBV10-3,CAISEGKGSNQPQHF
-,TRBV18,CASSPATGSYEQYF
-,TRBV20-1,CSARPHGRAGNEQFF